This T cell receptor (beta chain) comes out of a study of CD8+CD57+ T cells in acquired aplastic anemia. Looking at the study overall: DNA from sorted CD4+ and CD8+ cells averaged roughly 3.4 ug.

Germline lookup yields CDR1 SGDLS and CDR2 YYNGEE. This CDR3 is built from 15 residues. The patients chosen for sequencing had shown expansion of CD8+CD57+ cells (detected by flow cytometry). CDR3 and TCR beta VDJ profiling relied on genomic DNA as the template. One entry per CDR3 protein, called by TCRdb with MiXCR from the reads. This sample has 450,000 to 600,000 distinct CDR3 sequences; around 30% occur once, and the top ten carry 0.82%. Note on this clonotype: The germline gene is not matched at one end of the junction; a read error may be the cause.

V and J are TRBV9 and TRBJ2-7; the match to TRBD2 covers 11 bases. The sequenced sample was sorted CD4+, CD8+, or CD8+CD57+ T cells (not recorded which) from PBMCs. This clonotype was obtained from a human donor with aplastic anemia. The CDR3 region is CASSVGEATSGRLNF. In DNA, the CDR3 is TGTGCCAGCAGCGTAGGGGAGGCTACTAGCGGGAGATTGAACTTC.